These 3 T cell receptor beta chains share one sample of origin, sequenced in a study of blood T cell repertoires in COVID-19. Data came from immunoSEQ multiplex PCR; TCRdb stores just in-frame clones and leaves some out. The sample shows some 90,000 clones, 82% of them seen only once. The sequenced sample was peripheral blood. These receptors were obtained from a man aged 70 or older with active or convalescent COVID-19.

The chain is built from TRBV10-3 and TRBJ1-2, with D tentatively TRBD1 (5 bases). The V and J ends lost 10 bases and 8 bases respectively, with 23 bases between them. This CDR3 comprises 14 residues. The germline V gene has CDR1 ENHRY and CDR2 SYGVKD. This chain's CDR3 is CATFSGGIMRGYTF. The CDR3, as DNA: TGTGCCACCTTCAGCGGGGGGATTATGAGGGGCTACACCTTC.

V usage is TRBV4-1 and J usage is TRBJ2-7; D is uncertain. Per the germline V gene, CDR1 is MGHRA and CDR2 is YSYEKL. The CDR3 has 16 residues. Between the trimmed V and J ends, which lost 0 bases and 2 bases, there was a span of 14 bases. The CDR3 sequence: CASSQDFWPTPYEQYF. CDR3 nucleotide sequence: TGCGCCAGCAGCCAAGATTTTTGGCCAACCCCCTACGAGCAGTACTTC.

The chain recombines TRBV2 with TRBJ2-5; no reliable D call. Germline values: CDR1 SNHLY, CDR2 FYNNEI. The germline V and J ends were trimmed by 7 bases and 2 bases, with 5 bases remaining between them. This CDR3 contains 11 residues. The CDR3 DNA reads TGTGCCAGCACTCAGCAAGAGACCCAGTACTTC. Amino acids: CASTQQETQYF.